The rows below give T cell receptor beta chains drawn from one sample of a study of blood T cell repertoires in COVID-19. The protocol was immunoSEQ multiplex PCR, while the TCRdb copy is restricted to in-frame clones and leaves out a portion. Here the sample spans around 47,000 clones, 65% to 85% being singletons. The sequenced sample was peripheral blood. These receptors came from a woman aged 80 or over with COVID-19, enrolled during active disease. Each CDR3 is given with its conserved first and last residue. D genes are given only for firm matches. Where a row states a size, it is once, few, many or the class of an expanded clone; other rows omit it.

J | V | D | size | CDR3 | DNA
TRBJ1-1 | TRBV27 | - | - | CASSFNRNTEAFF | TGTGCCAGCAGTTTTAACAGAAACACTGAAGCTTTCTTT
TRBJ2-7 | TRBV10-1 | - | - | CASSESVGFREQYF | TGCGCCAGCAGTGAGTCTGTCGGGTTTCGCGAGCAGTACTTC
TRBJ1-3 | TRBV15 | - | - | CATSNDGGHSGNTIYF | TGTGCCACCAGCAACGACGGGGGGCACTCTGGAAACACCATATATTTT
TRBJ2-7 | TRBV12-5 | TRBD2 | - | CASGFNPGTSGQYF | TGTGCTAGTGGTTTTAACCCAGGGACTAGCGGGCAGTACTTC
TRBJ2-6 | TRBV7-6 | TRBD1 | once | CASSPYSGTENSGANVLTF | TGTGCCAGCAGCCCGTATTCCGGGACAGAAAACTCTGGGGCCAACGTCCTGACTTTC
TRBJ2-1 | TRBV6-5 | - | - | CASRPPHRGYNEQFF | TGTGCCAGCAGGCCACCCCACCGGGGCTACAATGAGCAGTTCTTC
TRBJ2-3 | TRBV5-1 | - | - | CASSLDPSSTDTQYF | TGCGCCAGCAGCTTGGATCCCTCGAGCACAGATACGCAGTATTTT
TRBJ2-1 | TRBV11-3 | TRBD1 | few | CASSLGQGANEQFF | TGTGCCAGCAGCTTAGGCCAGGGGGCCAATGAGCAGTTCTTC
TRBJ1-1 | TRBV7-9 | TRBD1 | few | CASSWGQMNTEAFF | TGTGCCAGCAGCTGGGGACAGATGAACACTGAAGCTTTCTTT
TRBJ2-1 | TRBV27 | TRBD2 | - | CASSFVAGGPYNEQFF | TGTGCCAGCAGTTTCGTAGCGGGAGGGCCATACAATGAGCAGTTCTTC
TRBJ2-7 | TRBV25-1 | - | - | CASTSSYEQYF | TGTGCCAGCACCTCCTCCTACGAGCAGTACTTC
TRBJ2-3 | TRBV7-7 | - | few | CASSLSGGATDTQYF | TGTGCTAGCAGCTTAAGTGGGGGGGCCACAGATACGCAGTATTTT
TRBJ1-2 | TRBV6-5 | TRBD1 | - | CASRPDRDRRGYTF | TGTGCCAGCAGACCAGACAGGGATCGAAGAGGCTACACCTTC
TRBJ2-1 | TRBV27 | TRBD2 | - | CASMLAGGDEQFF | TGTGCCAGCATGCTAGCGGGAGGGGATGAGCAGTTCTTC
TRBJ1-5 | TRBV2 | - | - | CASRATGFQPQHF | TGTGCCAGCAGAGCTACAGGGTTTCAGCCCCAGCATTTT
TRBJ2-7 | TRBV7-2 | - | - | CASSQGAGSSYEQYF | TGTGCCAGCAGCCAGGGTGCGGGAAGCTCCTACGAGCAGTACTTC
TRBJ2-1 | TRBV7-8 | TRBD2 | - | CASSLDLAGAKNEQFF | TGTGCCAGCAGCTTAGATCTAGCGGGAGCTAAAAATGAGCAGTTCTTC
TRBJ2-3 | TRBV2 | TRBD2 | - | CASNPTLIAGGTTDTQYF | TGTGCCAGCAACCCCACACTAATAGCGGGAGGGACCACAGATACGCAGTATTTT
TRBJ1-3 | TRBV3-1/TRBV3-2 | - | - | CASSRGGSSGNTIYF | TGTGCCAGCAGCCGCGGTGGGTCCTCTGGAAACACCATATATTTT
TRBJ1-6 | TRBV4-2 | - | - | CASSQDLARNAFNSPLHF | TGTGCCAGCAGCCAAGATCTAGCCCGGAATGCCTTCAATTCACCCCTCCACTTT
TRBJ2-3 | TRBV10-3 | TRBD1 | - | CAISPGQGATDTQYF | TGTGCCATCAGTCCGGGACAGGGGGCAACAGATACGCAGTATTTT
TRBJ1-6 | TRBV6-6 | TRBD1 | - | CASSPRGTVNSPLHF | TGTGCCAGCAGTCCCCGGGGGACAGTAAATTCACCCCTCCACTTT
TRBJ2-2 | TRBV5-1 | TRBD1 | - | CASKGAGYTGELFF | TGCGCCAGCAAGGGGGCCGGATACACCGGGGAGCTGTTTTTT
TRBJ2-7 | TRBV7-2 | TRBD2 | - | CASSFSGVEQYF | TGTGCCAGCAGCTTCAGCGGGGTCGAGCAGTACTTC
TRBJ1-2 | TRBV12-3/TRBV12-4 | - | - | CASSFGEYGYTF | TGTGCCAGCAGTTTCGGGGAGTATGGCTACACCTTC
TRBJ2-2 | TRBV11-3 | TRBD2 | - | CASSVGTTITGELFF | TGTGCCAGCAGCGTCGGGACTACCATAACCGGGGAGCTGTTTTTT
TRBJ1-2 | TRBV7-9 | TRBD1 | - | CASSLSRTGTGHGYTF | TGTGCCAGCAGCTTATCCAGGACAGGGACGGGTCATGGCTACACCTTC
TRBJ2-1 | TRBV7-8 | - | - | CASSYLTRTNEQFF | TGTGCCAGCAGCTACCTGACTCGGACTAATGAGCAGTTCTTC
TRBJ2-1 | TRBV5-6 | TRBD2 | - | CASSAILAGVTYNEQFF | TGTGCCAGCAGCGCGATTTTAGCGGGAGTCACCTACAATGAGCAGTTCTTC
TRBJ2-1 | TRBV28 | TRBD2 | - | CASSLPSGSSRNEQFF | TGTGCCAGCAGTTTGCCCAGCGGGAGCTCTAGGAATGAGCAGTTCTTC
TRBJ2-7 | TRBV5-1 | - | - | CASSSTQGPSYEQYF | TGCGCCAGCAGCAGCACACAGGGTCCTTCCTACGAGCAGTACTTC
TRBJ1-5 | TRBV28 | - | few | CASSFVLGNQPQHF | TGTGCCAGCAGTTTCGTACTTGGCAATCAGCCCCAGCATTTT
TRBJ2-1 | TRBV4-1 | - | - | CASSQEAQGLGEQFF | TGCGCCAGCAGCCAGGAAGCACAGGGTCTGGGTGAGCAGTTCTTC
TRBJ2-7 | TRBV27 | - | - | CASSSNSVYEQYF | TGTGCCAGCAGCTCCAATAGCGTCTACGAGCAGTACTTC
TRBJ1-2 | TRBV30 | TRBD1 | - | CAVTRQGGTGYTF | TGTGCCGTAACAAGACAGGGGGGAACTGGCTACACCTTC
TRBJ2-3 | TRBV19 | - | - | CASSMAGYTQYF | TGTGCCAGTAGTATGGCCGGGTATACGCAGTATTTT
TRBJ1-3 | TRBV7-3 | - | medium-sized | CASSQWEGNTIYF | TGTGCCAGCAGCCAATGGGAGGGAAACACCATATATTTT
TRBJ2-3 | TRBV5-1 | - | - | CASTPDSTSTDTQYF | TGCGCCAGCACCCCAGACAGCACTAGCACAGATACGCAGTATTTT
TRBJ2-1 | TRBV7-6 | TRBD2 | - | CASSLLAVSSYNEQFF | TGTGCCAGCAGCTTACTAGCGGTAAGCTCCTACAATGAGCAGTTCTTC
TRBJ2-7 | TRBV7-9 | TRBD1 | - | CASSKGQGYEQYF | TGTGCCAGCAGCAAAGGACAGGGCTACGAGCAGTACTTC
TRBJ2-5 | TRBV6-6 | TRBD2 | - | CASSRSGTQKETQYF | TGTGCCAGCAGTCGTAGCGGGACCCAGAAAGAGACCCAGTACTTC
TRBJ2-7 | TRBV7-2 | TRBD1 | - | CASSFRTGQYEQYF | TGTGCCAGCAGCTTCCGGACAGGCCAGTACGAGCAGTACTTC
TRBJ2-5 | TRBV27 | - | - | CASSLSLPPQGTQYF | TGTGCCAGCAGTTTATCGTTGCCTCCGCAGGGGACCCAGTACTTC
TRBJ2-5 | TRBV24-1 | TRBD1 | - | CATSDWTGGGRETQYF | TGTGCCACCAGTGATTGGACAGGGGGGGGGAGAGAGACCCAGTACTTC
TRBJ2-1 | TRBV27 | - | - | CASLSRGRGYNEQFF | TGTGCCAGCCTTTCCCGGGGAAGGGGGTACAATGAGCAGTTCTTC
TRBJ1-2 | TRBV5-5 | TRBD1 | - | CASSSIGTGYGYTF | TGTGCCAGCAGCAGTATTGGGACAGGCTATGGCTACACCTTC
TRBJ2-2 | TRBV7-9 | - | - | CASSRGQGELFF | TGTGCCAGCAGCCGCGGACAGGGGGAGCTGTTTTTT
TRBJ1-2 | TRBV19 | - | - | CASSNRQTSHYGYTF | TGTGCCAGTAGTAATAGACAGACGTCGCACTATGGCTACACCTTC